This is a list of T cell receptor beta chains from one sample in a study of T cells after yellow fever vaccination. TCRdb fed the 5' RACE reads into MiXCR, producing one record per CDR3 protein. Of 120,000 or so distinct CDR3 sequences in the sample, approximately 9% are singletons; the top ten hold under 40%. Material: CD8+ T cells sorted from PBMCs, obtained on the day of the yellow fever booster vaccination. These receptors were obtained from a man younger than 35 who received the YFV17D yellow fever vaccine. Both conserved end residues are part of each CDR3. Each record gives: D gene, CDR3 length, J gene, V gene, clone size, CDR3 protein, CDR3 DNA. A D gene is named only where the DNA matches it firmly. Size tells how often a clone was seen (once, few, many) or the class of an expanded clone, and some rows leave it out.

NA 13 TRBJ1-1 TRBV2 few CASRGSGMTEAFF TGTGCCAGCAGGGGGTCAGGGATGACTGAAGCTTTCTTT
TRBD1 18 TRBJ1-4 TRBV4-1 few CASSQVIQGAHGGEKLFF TGCGCCAGCAGCCAAGTAATACAGGGGGCTCACGGCGGTGAAAAACTGTTTTTT
NA 14 TRBJ1-1 TRBV29-1 many CSVFRENVNTEAFF TGCAGCGTTTTCAGGGAAAACGTGAACACTGAAGCTTTCTTT
NA 15 TRBJ2-5 TRBV5-5 few CASSPLRRGEETQYF TGTGCCAGCAGCCCCCTTCGTAGGGGTGAAGAGACCCAGTACTTC
NA 10 TRBJ1-2 TRBV6-1 few CASSEYGYTF TGTGCCAGCAGTGAATATGGCTACACCTTC
NA 18 TRBJ1-6 TRBV28 NA CASSFLRFGTKRDSPLHF TGTGCCAGCAGTTTTCTTAGGTTCGGCACAAAGAGGGATTCACCCCTCCACTTT
NA 11 TRBJ1-2 TRBV11-2 NA CASSLVGGYTF TGTGCCAGCAGCTTAGTGGGTGGCTACACCTTC
NA 15 TRBJ2-2 TRBV12-3/TRBV12-4 few CASSHPPRGLGELFF TGTGCCAGCAGCCACCCTCCGAGGGGCTTGGGGGAGCTGTTTTTT
NA 13 TRBJ2-2 TRBV29-1 few CSVLQAHTGELFF TGCAGCGTTCTACAGGCCCACACCGGGGAGCTGTTTTTT
NA 15 TRBJ2-7 TRBV4-2 NA CASSRMTGSSYEQYF TGTGCCAGCAGCCGAATGACTGGCAGCTCCTACGAGCAGTACTTC
NA 14 TRBJ1-5 TRBV21-1 many CASSKGVCNQPQHF TGTGCCAGCAGCAAAGGCGTCTGCAATCAGCCCCAGCATTTT
NA 16 TRBJ1-4 TRBV27 NA CASSFWRGDSNEKLFF TGTGCCAGCAGTTTCTGGAGGGGCGACAGTAATGAAAAACTGTTTTTT
TRBD1 13 TRBJ2-3 TRBV12-3/TRBV12-4 few CASSRQGSDTQYF TGTGCCAGCAGCCGACAGGGAAGCGATACGCAGTATTTT
NA 15 TRBJ2-1 TRBV7-6 NA CASSLVGGVGNEQFF TGTGCCAGCAGCTTAGTAGGTGGGGTTGGCAATGAGCAGTTCTTC
NA 15 TRBJ1-1 TRBV5-1 few CASSLGLHLNTEAFF TGCGCCAGCAGCTTGGGTCTGCATTTGAACACTGAAGCTTTCTTT
NA 17 TRBJ1-2 TRBV12-3/TRBV12-4 NA CASSPLGREEEVYGYTF TGTGCCAGCAGTCCATTAGGCAGGGAAGAAGAAGTTTATGGCTACACCTTC
TRBD1 15 TRBJ1-2 TRBV7-9 NA CASSYTGETNYGYTF TGTGCCAGCAGCTACACAGGGGAGACTAACTATGGCTACACCTTC
NA 15 TRBJ2-2 TRBV19 few CASSPDRPGTGELFF TGTGCCAGTAGTCCCGATCGGCCCGGCACCGGGGAGCTGTTTTTT
NA 13 TRBJ1-1 TRBV4-1 few CASSHVGLTEAFF TGCGCCAGCAGCCACGTGGGGCTTACTGAAGCTTTCTTT
NA 11 TRBJ2-3 TRBV6-2/TRBV6-3 few CASAFSDTQYF TGTGCCAGCGCCTTCTCAGATACGCAGTATTTT
TRBD1 17 TRBJ2-2 TRBV6-1 NA CASSEKGDRAYTGELFF TGTGCCAGCAGTGAAAAGGGGGACAGAGCATATACCGGGGAGCTGTTTTTT
NA 12 TRBJ1-1 TRBV6-2/TRBV6-3 NA CASSYTRTEAFF TGTGCCAGCAGTTACACGCGGACTGAAGCTTTCTTT
NA 19 TRBJ2-1 TRBV4-3 few CASSQDHRWRGPSYNEQFF TGCGCCAGCAGCCAAGATCACAGGTGGCGGGGGCCTTCCTACAATGAGCAGTTCTTC
NA 9 TRBJ1-3 TRBV5-6 NA CASGNTIYF TGTGCCTCTGGAAACACCATATATTTT
NA 15 TRBJ2-3 TRBV4-2 NA CASSQDEEDSDTQYF TGTGCCAGCAGCCAAGATGAAGAGGATTCAGATACGCAGTATTTT
NA 15 TRBJ2-2 TRBV6-1 NA CASSRGGAPSGELFF TGTGCCAGCAGTAGGGGGGGGGCTCCCTCCGGGGAGCTGTTTTTT
TRBD1 18 TRBJ2-7 TRBV7-6 few CASSPTGPGTGSSYEQYF TGTGCCAGCAGCCCTACCGGGCCCGGGACAGGAAGCTCCTACGAGCAGTACTTC
NA 15 TRBJ2-2 TRBV27 NA CASSHAAVSTGELFF TGTGCCAGCAGCCACGCGGCGGTCTCCACCGGGGAGCTGTTTTTT
NA 12 TRBJ2-3 TRBV2 NA CASSEGGRTQYF TGTGCCAGCAGTGAAGGTGGGAGAACGCAGTATTTT
NA 14 TRBJ1-1 TRBV6-5 many CASSPGSPNTEAFF TGTGCCAGCAGTCCAGGGAGCCCAAACACTGAAGCTTTCTTT
NA 11 TRBJ1-2 TRBV7-9 many CASSPQGRYTF TGTGCCAGCAGCCCCCAGGGTCGCTACACCTTC
NA 14 TRBJ1-2 TRBV6-5 many CASSPSSRGYGYTF TGTGCCAGCAGTCCCTCCTCCAGGGGCTATGGCTACACCTTC
NA 12 TRBJ2-7 TRBV5-5 few CASSGDLSGQYF TGTGCCAGCAGCGGGGACTTATCGGGGCAGTACTTC
NA 15 TRBJ2-2 TRBV4-1 few CASRGSETNTGELFF TGCGCCAGCAGGGGGTCTGAAACGAACACCGGGGAGCTGTTTTTT
NA 13 TRBJ2-7 TRBV5-1 few CASSLGGAGEQYF TGCGCCAGCAGCTTGGGAGGGGCAGGAGAGCAGTACTTC
TRBD2 15 TRBJ2-5 TRBV4-3 NA CASSPLGGYQETQYF TGCGCCAGCAGCCCATTGGGGGGGTACCAAGAGACCCAGTACTTC
TRBD2 14 TRBJ2-5 TRBV4-1 NA CASSQTGGEETQYF TGCGCCAGCAGCCAAACGGGGGGAGAAGAGACCCAGTACTTC
NA 13 TRBJ1-1 TRBV29-1 NA CSVESGGFTEAFF TGCAGCGTTGAATCTGGTGGTTTCACTGAAGCTTTCTTT
NA 12 TRBJ1-3 TRBV7-2 NA CASSFGRHTIYF TGTGCCAGCAGCTTTGGCAGGCACACCATATATTTT
TRBD1 17 TRBJ1-2 TRBV4-3 NA CASIRGGSGTDFYGYTF TGCGCCAGCATCCGAGGGGGGAGCGGGACAGATTTCTATGGCTACACCTTC
NA 15 TRBJ1-2 TRBV6-5 few CASSSWGGPDYGYTF TGTGCCAGCAGTTCCTGGGGGGGGCCAGACTATGGCTACACCTTC
NA 15 TRBJ2-1 TRBV19 once CASSMRVIPVDEQFF TGTGCCAGTAGTATGCGAGTTATTCCGGTGGATGAGCAGTTCTTC
TRBD1 15 TRBJ1-5 TRBV12-3/TRBV12-4 few CASSFGTGGYQPQHF TGTGCCAGCAGTTTTGGCACAGGGGGCTATCAGCCCCAGCATTTT
NA 13 TRBJ2-7 TRBV6-1 few CASSGPANYEQYF TGTGCCAGCAGTGGGCCAGCGAATTACGAGCAGTACTTC
NA 11 TRBJ1-1 TRBV7-9 few CASSQGQSAFF TGTGCCAGCAGCCAAGGACAGTCAGCTTTCTTT
TRBD2 17 TRBJ2-5 TRBV3-1 few CASAPGAGEQLQETQYF TGTGCCAGCGCTCCGGGCGCGGGGGAGCAACTCCAAGAGACCCAGTACTTC